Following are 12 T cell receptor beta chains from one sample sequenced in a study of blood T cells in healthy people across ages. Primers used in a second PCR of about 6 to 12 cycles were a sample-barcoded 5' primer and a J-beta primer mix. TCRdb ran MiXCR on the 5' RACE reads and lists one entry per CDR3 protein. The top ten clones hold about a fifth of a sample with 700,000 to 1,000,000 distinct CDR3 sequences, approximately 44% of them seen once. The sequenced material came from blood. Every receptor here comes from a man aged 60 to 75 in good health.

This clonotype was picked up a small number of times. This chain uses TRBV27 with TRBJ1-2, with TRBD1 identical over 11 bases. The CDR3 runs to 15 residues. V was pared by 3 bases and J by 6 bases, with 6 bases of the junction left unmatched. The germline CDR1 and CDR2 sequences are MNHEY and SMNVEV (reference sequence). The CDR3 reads CASSFLGTGGDGYTF. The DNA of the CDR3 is TGTGCCAGCAGTTTTCTCGGGACAGGGGGAGATGGCTACACCTTC.

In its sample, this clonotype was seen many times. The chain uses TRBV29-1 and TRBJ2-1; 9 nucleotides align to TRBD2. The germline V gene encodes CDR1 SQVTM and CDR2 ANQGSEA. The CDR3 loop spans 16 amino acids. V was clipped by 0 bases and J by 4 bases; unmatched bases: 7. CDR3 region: CSVEDALAGRYNEQFF. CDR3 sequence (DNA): TGCAGCGTTGAAGATGCCCTAGCGGGGAGATACAATGAGCAGTTCTTC.

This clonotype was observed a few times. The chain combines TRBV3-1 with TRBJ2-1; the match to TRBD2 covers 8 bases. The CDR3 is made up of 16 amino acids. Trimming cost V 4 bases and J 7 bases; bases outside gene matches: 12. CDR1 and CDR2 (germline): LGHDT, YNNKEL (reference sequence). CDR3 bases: TGTGCCAGCAGCCCCCCTTTCGGGGGGGCGTGGAATGAGCAGTTCTTC. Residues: CASSPPFGGAWNEQFF.

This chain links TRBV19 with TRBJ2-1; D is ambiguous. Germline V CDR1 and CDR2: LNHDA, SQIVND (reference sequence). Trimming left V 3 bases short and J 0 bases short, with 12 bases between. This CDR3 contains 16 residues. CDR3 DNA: TGTGCCAGTAGTATGGCCAGAGGAAGCTCCTACAATGAGCAGTTCTTC. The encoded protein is CASSMARGSSYNEQFF. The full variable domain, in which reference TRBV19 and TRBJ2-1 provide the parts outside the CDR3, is DGGITQSPKYLFRKEGQNVTLSCEQNLNHDAMYWYRQDPGQGLRLIYYSQIVNDFQKGDIAEGYSVSREKKESFPLTVTSAQKNPTAFYLCASSMARGSSYNEQFFGPGTRLTVL.

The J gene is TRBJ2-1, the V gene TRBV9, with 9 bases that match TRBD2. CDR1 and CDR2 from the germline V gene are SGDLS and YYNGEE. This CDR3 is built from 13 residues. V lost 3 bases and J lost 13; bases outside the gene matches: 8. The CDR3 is CASSERLAAPQFF. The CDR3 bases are TGTGCCAGCAGCGAACGACTAGCGGCCCCTCAGTTCTTC.

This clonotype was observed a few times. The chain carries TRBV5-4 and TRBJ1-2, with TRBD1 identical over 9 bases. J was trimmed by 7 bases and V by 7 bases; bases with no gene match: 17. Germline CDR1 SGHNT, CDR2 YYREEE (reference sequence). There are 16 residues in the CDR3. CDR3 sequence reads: CASSLGTGRGVRGYTF. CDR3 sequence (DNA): TGTGCCAGCTCACTCGGGACAGGGAGGGGTGTACGTGGCTACACCTTC.

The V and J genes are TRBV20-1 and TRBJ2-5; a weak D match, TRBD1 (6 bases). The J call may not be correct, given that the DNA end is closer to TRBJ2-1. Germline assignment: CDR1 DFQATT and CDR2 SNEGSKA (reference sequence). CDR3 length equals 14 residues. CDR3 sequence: CSAQSGTPQETQFF. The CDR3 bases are TGCAGTGCCCAGTCCGGGACACCACAAGAGACCCAGTTCTTC.

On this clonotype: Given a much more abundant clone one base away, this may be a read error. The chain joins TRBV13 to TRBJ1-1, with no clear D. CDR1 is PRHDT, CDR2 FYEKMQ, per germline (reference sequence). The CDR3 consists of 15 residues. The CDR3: CASSLDGPGGTEVFF. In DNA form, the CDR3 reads TGTGCCAGCAGCTTAGACGGACCCGGCGGTACTGAAGTTTTCTTT.

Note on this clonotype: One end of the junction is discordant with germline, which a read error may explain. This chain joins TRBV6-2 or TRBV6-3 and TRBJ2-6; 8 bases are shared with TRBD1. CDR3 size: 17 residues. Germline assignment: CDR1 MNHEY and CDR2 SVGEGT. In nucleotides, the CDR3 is TGTGCCAGCAGTTACAGGGCAGGGGGCGCTGGGGCCAACGTCCCGACTTTC. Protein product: CASSYRAGGAGANVPTF.

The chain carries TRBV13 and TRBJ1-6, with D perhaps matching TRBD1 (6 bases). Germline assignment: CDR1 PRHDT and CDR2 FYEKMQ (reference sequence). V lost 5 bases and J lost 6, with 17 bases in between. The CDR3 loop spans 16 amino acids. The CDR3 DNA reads TGTGCCAGCAGCCGTACAGAGGGACATCTTAATTCACCCCTCCACTTT. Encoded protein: CASSRTEGHLNSPLHF.

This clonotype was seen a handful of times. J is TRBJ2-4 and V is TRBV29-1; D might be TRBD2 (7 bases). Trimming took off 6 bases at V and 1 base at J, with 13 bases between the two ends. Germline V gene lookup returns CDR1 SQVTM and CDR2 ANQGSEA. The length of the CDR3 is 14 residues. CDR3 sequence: CSVGGQGAKNIQYF. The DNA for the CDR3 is TGCAGCGTCGGGGGGCAGGGGGCCAAAAACATTCAGTACTTC.

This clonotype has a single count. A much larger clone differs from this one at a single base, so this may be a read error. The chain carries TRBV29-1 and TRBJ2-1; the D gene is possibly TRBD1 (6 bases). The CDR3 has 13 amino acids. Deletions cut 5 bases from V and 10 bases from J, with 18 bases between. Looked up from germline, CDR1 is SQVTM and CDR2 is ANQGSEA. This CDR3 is CSVLSGVPYEQFF. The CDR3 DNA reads TGCAGCGTTCTTTCAGGGGTTCCCTACGAGCAGTTCTTC.